This TCR beta chain was obtained from a study of control samples from healthy donors and cancer patients. Trimming took 0 bases from V and 2 from J, leaving 11 bases between them. Per the germline V gene, CDR1 is ENHRY and CDR2 is SYGVKD. This CDR3 region has 16 residues. Sequenced by immunoSEQ multiplex PCR; TCRdb stores in-frame clones only, minus some. The repertoire consists of about 69,000 clones, with approximately 90% occurring once and the leading ten covering less than 6.5%. The chain uses TRBV10-3 and TRBJ2-1; D possibly matches TRBD1 or TRBD2 (5 bases each). Sequencing was done on a sample of PBMCs. This receptor was obtained from a man aged 55 to 70 with colorectal cancer. The CDR3 region is CAISESGDRAYNEQFF. CDR3 in DNA: TGTGCCATCAGTGAGTCGGGGGATCGAGCCTACAATGAGCAGTTCTTC.